Below are 4 T cell receptor beta chains sequenced from a single sample in a study of cytomegalovirus exposure and HLA in healthy donors. Produced via immunoSEQ multiplex PCR; TCRdb's table is partial and in-frame only. The table lists 55,000 to 70,000 clones, over 90% of them singletons. The source material was PBMCs. These receptors were collected from a man between 18 and 35 years old in good health and CMV-seronegative.

This chain joins TRBV7-8 and TRBJ2-7; 7 nucleotides agree with TRBD1. J lost 2 bases, V lost 11 bases, and 9 bases had no gene match. This CDR3 spans 13 amino acids. Germline CDR1 is SGHVS and CDR2 is FQNEAQ. The CDR3 nucleotides are TGTGCCGGGTCTGACAGGGTACCCTACGAGCAGTACTTC. Translating it yields CAGSDRVPYEQYF.

The genes are TRBV6-1 and TRBJ2-3; TRBD1 agrees at 7 bases. This CDR3 spans 17 amino acids. Unmatched junction bases numbered 9, after V lost 2 bases and J lost 1 base. Germline loops: CDR1 MNHNS, CDR2 SASEGT. The CDR3: CASSETPPGQGTDTQYF. In DNA, the CDR3 is TGTGCCAGCAGTGAAACCCCCCCAGGACAGGGCACAGATACGCAGTATTTT.

This chain links TRBV7-6 with TRBJ1-4, with no clear D. V was clipped by 5 bases and J by 6 bases, with 16 bases between them. Germline values: CDR1 SGHVS, CDR2 FNYEAQ. The CDR3 is 15 amino acids. The CDR3 loop reads CASSRGNGEDEKLFF. CDR3 in DNA: TGTGCCAGCAGCCGCGGTAACGGGGAGGATGAAAAACTGTTTTTT. Full variable domain (rest looked up from reference TRBV7-6 and TRBJ1-4): GAGVSQSPRYKVTKRGQDVALRCDPISGHVSLYWYRQALGQGPEFLTYFNYEAQQDKSGLPNDRFSAERPEGSISTLTIQRTEQRDSAMYRCASSRGNGEDEKLFFGSGTQLSVL.

J is TRBJ1-5 and V is TRBV6-1; 8 bases align to TRBD1. J was trimmed by 5 bases and V by 8 bases; bases with no gene match: 8. Germline V gene data show CDR1 as MNHNS and CDR2 as SASEGT. The CDR3 is made up of 14 amino acids. CDR3 residues: CASSQGQGDQPQHF. Written as DNA, the CDR3 is TGTGCCAGCTCCCAAGGACAGGGAGATCAGCCCCAGCATTTT.